Described below is a single T cell receptor (beta chain) sequence and its context. These data are taken from a study of cytotoxic CD8 clonotypes in ibrutinib-treated CLL. TCRdb's copy holds only in-frame clones and misses some; the assay was immunoSEQ multiplex PCR. This sample has some 150,000 clones, with around 77% found just once. This CDR3 contains 13 residues. Germline V lookup: CDR1 MNHEY, CDR2 SMNVEV (reference sequence). Trimming shortened V by 3 bases and J by 1 base, and 6 bases separated the two germline ends. The starting material was PBMCs, obtained after 12 months of ibrutinib treatment. The rearrangement links TRBV27 to TRBJ1-2, with D unclear. This TCR derives from a human donor with chronic lymphocytic leukemia. The CDR3 reads CASSLQINYGYTF. CDR3 in DNA: TGTGCCAGCAGTTTGCAAATTAACTATGGCTACACCTTC.